A single sample gave rise to the 10 T cell receptor beta chains below, sequenced in a study of blood T cells in healthy people across ages. Primed by a sample-barcoded 5' primer and a J-beta primer mix, a second PCR proceeded for roughly 6 to 12 cycles. TCRdb reanalysed the 5' RACE reads using MiXCR and keeps one entry per CDR3 protein. The sample has fewer than 1,000,000 distinct CDR3 sequences; 46% are singletons. The sequenced sample consisted of blood. The receptors originated from a man older than 75 in good health.

The genes are TRBV10-3 and TRBJ2-5, with 9 bases that match TRBD1. CDR3 length: 16 residues. Germline-derived CDR1 and CDR2 are ENHRY and SYGVKD. J was trimmed by 2 bases and V by 0 bases; bases with no gene match: 4. The CDR3, as DNA: TGTGCCATCAGTGAGTCGCGGACAGGGGTACAAGAGACCCAGTACTTC. It is translated as CAISESRTGVQETQYF.

The CDR3 loop reads CASTRTSGGFYEQYF. The CDR3 DNA reads TGCGCCAGCACCAGGACTAGCGGGGGTTTCTACGAGCAGTACTTC. This sequence joins TRBV5-1 and TRBJ2-7, with 13 bases aligning to TRBD2. Germline values: CDR1 SGHRS, CDR2 YFSETQ. The CDR3 is 15 residues long. With V trimmed by 6 bases and J by 3 bases, 6 bases remained unmatched.

This clonotype showed up just a few times. This chain connects TRBV27 to TRBJ2-5, with 9 bases identical to TRBD1. Germline CDR1 is MNHEY and CDR2 is SMNVEV (reference sequence). With V trimmed by 2 bases and J by 5 bases, 6 bases remained unmatched. The CDR3 contains 15 residues. CDR3: CASSLGTGWLETQYF. The CDR3 DNA is TGTGCCAGCAGTTTAGGGACAGGGTGGTTGGAGACCCAGTACTTC.

There are a few counts of this clonotype. The rearrangement links TRBV28 to TRBJ1-2; D is undetermined. Germline V CDR1 and CDR2: MDHEN, SYDVKM. The CDR3 is 11 amino acids. V lost 1 base and J 8 bases, leaving 5 bases between the germline ends. In nucleotides, the CDR3 is TGTGCCAGCAGTTTATTGCGGGGCTACACCTTC. Its translation is CASSLLRGYTF.

The table lists this clonotype with a count of one. The germline gene is not matched at one end of the junction; a read error may be the cause. The chain couples TRBV4-3 to TRBJ2-5; D possibly corresponds to TRBD1 (5 bases). This CDR3 comprises 14 residues. Germline V gives CDR1 LGHNA, CDR2 YSLEER. This CDR3 is CASSPEPRVETQYF. DNA of the CDR3: TGCGCCAGCAGCCCAGAACCCAGGGTGGAGACTCAGTACTTC.

V usage is TRBV7-9 and J usage is TRBJ1-1; tentatively, D is TRBD1 (6 bases). V was clipped by 2 bases and J by 6 bases, with 13 bases between them. The CDR3 contains 14 residues. Per the germline V gene, CDR1 is SEHNR and CDR2 is FQNEAQ (reference sequence). CDR3 coding DNA: TGTGCCAGCAGCTTATTGGGGGGGCCCGCTGAAGCTTTCTTT. It translates to CASSLLGGPAEAFF.

The rearrangement links TRBV29-1 to TRBJ2-7; the match to TRBD1 covers 7 bases. This CDR3 has 14 residues. Germline assignment: CDR1 SQVTM and CDR2 ANQGSEA. J gave up 0 bases and V 4 bases, and 6 bases lay outside the gene matches. The DNA for the CDR3 is TGCAGCGTTGGGGCACAGGGGAACTCCTACGAGCAGTACTTC. It encodes CSVGAQGNSYEQYF.

The chain joins TRBV7-9 to TRBJ1-4, with D hard to call. Trimming removed 5 bases at V and 0 bases at J, with 10 bases between. CDR1 is SEHNR and CDR2 is FQNEAQ in the germline V gene (reference sequence). The CDR3 consists of 15 residues. Here the CDR3 reads CASSREIATNEKLFF. CDR3 nucleotides: TGTGCCAGCAGCCGAGAGATTGCAACTAATGAAAAACTGTTTTTT.

The J gene is TRBJ1-1, the V gene TRBV20-1; the D is unclear. The V gene lost 6 bases and the J gene lost 1 base, with 6 bases spanning the gap. The CDR3 is 11 amino acids. CDR1 DFQATT and CDR2 SNEGSKA come from the germline V gene (reference sequence). The CDR3 DNA is TGCAGTGCCGGTCGGAACACTGAAGCTTTCTTT. Its translation is CSAGRNTEAFF.

The chain links TRBV24-1 to TRBJ2-1, with TRBD1 matching 8 bases. CDR3 size: 14 residues. Looked up from germline, CDR1 is KGHDR and CDR2 is SFDVKD. With 3 bases clipped from V and 8 bases from J, the junction kept 5 bases outside the gene matches. In nucleotides, the CDR3 is TGTGCCACCAGTGATAAAGACAGGGGTGATGAGCAGTTCTTC. Translated: CATSDKDRGDEQFF.